What follows are 17 T cell receptor beta chains derived from one specimen sequenced in a study of Graves' ophthalmopathy and Graves' hyperthyroidism. TCR beta CDR3 regions were amplified from RNA transcripts. The first-round RT-PCR employed HTBI primers together with the Qiagen OneStep RT-PCR kit. A multiplex PCR was then performed as the second round. MiXCR, run by TCRdb on the multiplex PCR reads, gives a single entry per CDR3 protein. This table has 200,000 to 250,000 distinct CDR3 sequences, 20% to 25% appearing once. The sequencing sample was made of peripheral blood. The receptors derive from a woman between 45 and 65 years old with Graves' ophthalmopathy.

This clonotype was seen repeatedly, ten times or more. The V gene is TRBV6-5, the J gene TRBJ1-2; D gene ambiguous. V was cut by 6 bases and J by 2 bases, with 7 bases left in between. This CDR3 contains 12 residues. The germline gives CDR1 MNHEY, CDR2 SVGAGI. The CDR3 DNA reads TGTGCCAGCAGAGGCGGCAACTATGGCTACACCTTC. As protein: CASRGGNYGYTF.

The genes are TRBV2 and TRBJ2-7, with D unclear. The CDR3 contains 12 residues. V was shortened by 9 bases and J by 2 bases, with 11 bases between the two germline ends. Germline values: CDR1 SNHLY, CDR2 FYNNEI. The CDR3 protein is CASQTVTYEQYF. As DNA, the CDR3 is TGTGCCAGTCAGACTGTTACCTACGAGCAGTACTTC. The full variable domain, in which reference TRBV2 and TRBJ2-7 provide the parts outside the CDR3, is EPEVTQTPSHQVTQMGQEVILRCVPISNHLYFYWYRQILGQKVEFLVSFYNNEISEKSEIFDDQFSVERPDGSNFTLKIRSTKLEDSAMYFCASQTVTYEQYFGPGTRLTVT.

This clonotype was seen ten or more times. The J gene is TRBJ1-6, the V gene TRBV2; possible D gene TRBD1, 5 bases. The CDR3 loop spans 15 amino acids. The germline CDR1 and CDR2 sequences are SNHLY and FYNNEI. V lost 3 bases and J 9 bases, leaving 15 bases between the germline ends. CDR3 amino acids: CASSEVVGLASPLHF. For the CDR3, the DNA is TGTGCCAGCAGTGAGGTTGTGGGACTAGCTTCACCCCTCCACTTT.

This rearrangement joins TRBV24-1 to TRBJ2-5, with D perhaps TRBD1 (7 bases). The V and J ends lost 7 bases and 5 bases respectively, with 16 bases between them. Germline CDR1 and CDR2: KGHDR and SFDVKD. The CDR3 has 14 residues. CDR3 nucleotides: TGTGCCACCAGCCAGGGGGGCGTTTCTGAGACCCAGTACTTC. This translates into CATSQGGVSETQYF.

This clonotype occurred a few times. The rearrangement links TRBV29-1 to TRBJ2-3; 14 nucleotides agree with TRBD2. The V segment lost 4 bases and the J segment 5 bases; nucleotides outside the gene matches: 14. The length of the CDR3 is 18 residues. CDR1 is SQVTM and CDR2 is ANQGSEA in the germline V gene. CDR3 protein: CSVVLLTSGRAVKDTQYF. CDR3 DNA sequence: TGCAGCGTTGTACTTTTGACTAGCGGGAGGGCCGTCAAAGATACGCAGTATTTT.

In regard to this clonotype: One end of the junction is discordant with germline, which a read error may explain. The chain joins TRBV6-1 to TRBJ1-1; 7 nucleotides align to TRBD1. From germline, CDR1 is MNHNS and CDR2 SASEGT. This CDR3 has 15 residues. The CDR3 nucleotides read TGTGTCAGCAGCCCCACAGGGGTGATGAACACTGAAGCCTTCTTT. Translation: CVSSPTGVMNTEAFF.

A remark on this clonotype: This may stem from a read error, because a much larger clone lies one nucleotide away. The chain carries TRBV19 and TRBJ2-7, with D possibly matching TRBD2 (6 bases). This CDR3 is 14 amino acids long. Germline loops: CDR1 LNHDA, CDR2 SQIVND (reference sequence). Deletions cut 7 bases from V and 6 bases from J, with 19 bases between. DNA of the CDR3: TGTGCCAGTAATATCCCCGGGAGATCTGGCGAGCAGTACTTC. Protein product: CASNIPGRSGEQYF. Full variable domain (rest looked up from reference TRBV19 and TRBJ2-7): DGGITQSPKYLFRKEGQNVTLSCEQNLNHDAMYWYRQDPGQGLRLIYYSQIVNDFQKGDIAEGYSVSREKKESFPLTVTSAQKNPTAFYLCASNIPGRSGEQYFGPGTRLTVT.

The chain carries TRBV30 and TRBJ1-1, with D perhaps TRBD1 (5 bases). V was pared by 3 bases and J by 0 bases, with 11 bases between. The CDR3 consists of 14 residues. Germline CDR1 is GTSNPN and CDR2 is SVGIG (reference sequence). CDR3 DNA sequence: TGTGCCTGGAGCACCCGGGGGATGAACACTGAAGCTTTCTTT. This codes for CAWSTRGMNTEAFF.

J is TRBJ2-7 and V is TRBV7-8; D is possibly TRBD1 (7 bases). Looked up from germline, CDR1 is SGHVS and CDR2 is FQNEAQ. The CDR3 extends over 15 amino acids. V lost 2 bases to trimming and J lost 3 bases, with 14 bases between them. This chain's CDR3 is CASSLSQGGIYEQYF. The DNA for the CDR3 is TGTGCCAGCAGCTTAAGTCAGGGGGGAATCTACGAGCAGTACTTC.

The rearrangement joins TRBV20-1 to TRBJ1-2; the match to TRBD1 covers 7 bases. CDR1 DFQATT and CDR2 SNEGSKA come from the germline V gene (reference sequence). CDR3 length: 13 amino acids. V lost 6 bases and J lost 5; bases outside the gene matches: 9. DNA of the CDR3: TGCAGTGCCCCGACAGGGCGTCGGTATGGCTACACCTTC. Protein: CSAPTGRRYGYTF.

This clonotype was seen a few times. This chain joins TRBV6-2 or TRBV6-3 and TRBJ2-5; either TRBD1 or TRBD2 may supply D (9 bases each). V lost 4 bases to trimming and J lost 0 bases, with 27 bases between them. The V gene's germline CDR1 is MNHEY and CDR2 SVGEGT. The CDR3 runs to 20 residues. As DNA, the CDR3 is TGTGCCAGCAGTTGGGACAGGGCTCAGCTGGCTAGCGGGGACCAAGAGACCCAGTACTTC. This encodes CASSWDRAQLASGDQETQYF.

At least ten counts were recorded for this clonotype. The V call is TRBV4-1, the J call TRBJ1-5; the D gene is possibly TRBD1 (6 bases). There are 15 residues in the CDR3. The V and J ends lost 0 bases and 6 bases respectively, with 12 bases between them. From germline, CDR1 is MGHRA and CDR2 YSYEKL. The CDR3 coding sequence is TGCGCCAGCAGCCAAGATGGGGGGCCCGCTCAGCCCCAGCATTTT. Its protein product is CASSQDGGPAQPQHF.

CDR3 sequence reads: CASSFIRLAPLKQYF. The CDR3 nucleotides are TGTGCCAGCAGTTTCATCCGCCTGGCTCCCTTGAAGCAGTACTTC. The V and J genes are TRBV12-3 or TRBV12-4 and TRBJ2-7; D is unclear. The CDR3 covers 15 residues. The V and J ends lost 3 bases and 8 bases respectively, with 20 bases between them.

There are many counts of this clonotype. The V call is TRBV27, the J call TRBJ2-5; 7 bases fit TRBD2. This CDR3 is built from 14 residues. CDR1 is MNHEY and CDR2 is SMNVEV in the germline V gene (reference sequence). The V segment lost 7 bases and the J segment 4 bases; nucleotides outside the gene matches: 9. As DNA, the CDR3 is TGTGCCAGCAAGCTGGGGGGGGGGGTAGAGACCCAGTACTTC. Protein: CASKLGGGVETQYF.

This clonotype was counted many times. The V and J genes are TRBV19 and TRBJ2-1; D is unresolved. The CDR3 length is 13 residues. V lost 2 bases and J 7 bases, leaving 9 bases between the germline ends. Germline loops: CDR1 LNHDA, CDR2 SQIVND (reference sequence). The CDR3 coding sequence is TGTGCCAGTAGTATACCCGGCGGTAATGAGCAGTTCTTC. Residues: CASSIPGGNEQFF.

This clonotype was picked up many times. The chain recombines TRBV7-8 with TRBJ1-1; 8 bases are shared with TRBD1. Looked up from germline, CDR1 is SGHVS and CDR2 is FQNEAQ. Losses at the gene ends were 1 base for V and 0 bases for J; bases not matched to a gene: 1. This CDR3 has 15 amino acids. The CDR3 region is CASSLGQGMNTEAFF. In nucleotides, the CDR3 is TGTGCCAGCAGCTTAGGACAGGGGATGAACACTGAAGCTTTCTTT.

This clonotype appeared many times. The genes are TRBV5-1 and TRBJ1-1, with 7 bases matching TRBD1. The CDR3 extends over 14 amino acids. Germline V gene data show CDR1 as SGHRS and CDR2 as YFSETQ. Unmatched junction bases numbered 4, after V lost 0 bases and J lost 5 bases. CDR3 nucleotide sequence: TGCGCCAGCAGCTTGGGGGGACAGCGGACTGAAGCTTTCTTT. Protein: CASSLGGQRTEAFF.